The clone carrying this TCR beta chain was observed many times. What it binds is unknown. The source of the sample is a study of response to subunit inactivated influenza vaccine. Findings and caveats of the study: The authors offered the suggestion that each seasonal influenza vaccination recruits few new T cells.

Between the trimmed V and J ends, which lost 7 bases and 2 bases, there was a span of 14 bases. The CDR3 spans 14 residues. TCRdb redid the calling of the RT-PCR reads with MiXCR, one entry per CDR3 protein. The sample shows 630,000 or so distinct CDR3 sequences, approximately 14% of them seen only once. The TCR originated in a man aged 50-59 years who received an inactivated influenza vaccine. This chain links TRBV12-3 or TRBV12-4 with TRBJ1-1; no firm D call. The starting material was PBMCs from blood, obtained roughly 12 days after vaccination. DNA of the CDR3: TGTGCCAGCACAAAAAGGACGGCAAACACTGAAGCTTTCTTT. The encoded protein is CASTKRTANTEAFF.